The 23 T cell receptor beta chains listed next were all sequenced from one sample in a study of T cell responses to AZD1222 COVID-19 vaccine. Here immunoSEQ multiplex PCR was the method, and the copy in TCRdb shows in-frame clones only, minus some. The profile shows approximately 150,000 clones, over 85% of them singletons. The specimen was peripheral blood, collected on day 0 of AZD1222 vaccination. The receptors originated from an adult in good health.

The CDR3 loop reads CASSPTWPGKGNTEAFF. The CDR3, as DNA: TGTGCCAGCAGCCCAACTTGGCCGGGGAAGGGGAACACTGAAGCTTTCTTT. The J gene is TRBJ1-1, the V gene TRBV14, with D unresolved. The CDR3 runs 17 residues. Trimming pared 4 bases from V and 1 base from J, leaving 19 bases between. Germline CDR1 and CDR2: SGHDN and FVKESK. The full variable domain, in which reference TRBV14 and TRBJ1-1 provide the parts outside the CDR3, is EAGVTQFPSHSVIEKGQTVTLRCDPISGHDNLYWYRRVMGKEIKFLLHFVKESKQDESGMPNNRFLAERTGGTYSTLKVQPAELEDSGVYFCASSPTWPGKGNTEAFFGQGTRLTVV.

This clone appeared once. CDR3 nucleotides: TGTGCCAGCAGTTACTCGATAACAAGGACCCACACTGAAGCTTTCTTT. This gives the protein CASSYSITRTHTEAFF. The chain couples TRBV6-5 to TRBJ1-1, with D unresolved. Between the trimmed V and J ends, which lost 0 bases and 3 bases, there was a span of 14 bases. The CDR3 covers 16 residues. The germline V gene encodes CDR1 MNHEY and CDR2 SVGAGI.

The V and J genes are TRBV5-1 and TRBJ1-2; D is undetermined. The CDR3 consists of 15 residues. In germline, CDR1 is SGHRS, CDR2 YFSETQ. Trimming cost V 7 bases and J 6 bases, with 22 bases left between them. The CDR3 region has the DNA TGCGCCAGCTCCCTTGAACCTGAATTCGGTAATGGCTACACCTTC. Protein: CASSLEPEFGNGYTF.

The chain carries TRBV27 and TRBJ1-1; D is uncertain. Germline CDR1 and CDR2: MNHEY and SMNVEV (reference sequence). Trimming shortened V by 2 bases and J by 5 bases, and 12 bases separated the two germline ends. This CDR3 comprises 14 residues. CDR3 bases: TGTGCCAGCAGTTTAGCCCGGAGGGAGACTGAAGCTTTCTTT. Translation: CASSLARRETEAFF.

The chain combines TRBV15 with TRBJ1-1; 9 bases align to TRBD1. With 4 bases clipped from V and 0 bases from J, the junction kept 3 bases outside the gene matches. This CDR3 comprises 15 residues. Germline lookup yields CDR1 LNHNV and CDR2 YYDKDF (reference sequence). The CDR3 loop reads CATSIGDRVNTEAFF. CDR3 nucleotides: TGTGCCACCAGCATTGGGGACAGGGTGAACACTGAAGCTTTCTTT.

The rearrangement joins TRBV24-1 to TRBJ2-1; 7 nucleotides line up with TRBD2. The CDR3 covers 14 residues. Germline CDR1 and CDR2: KGHDR and SFDVKD. The V gene end was trimmed by 4 bases and the J gene end by 8 bases; junction bases not matched to a gene: 7. The DNA of the CDR3 is TGTGCCACCAGTGACCGTCGACTAGCTGATGAGCAGTTCTTC. Amino acids: CATSDRRLADEQFF.

This chain uses TRBV18 with TRBJ1-3; D might be TRBD1 (5 bases). Germline V lookup: CDR1 KGHSH, CDR2 LQKENI. This CDR3 has 16 residues. With 0 bases removed from V and 0 bases from J, the gap between germline ends came to 9 bases. The CDR3 coding sequence is TGTGCCAGCTCACCACCGGGAGGGACCTCTGGAAACACCATATATTTT. Encoded protein: CASSPPGGTSGNTIYF. Complete variable domain (other parts from reference TRBV18 and TRBJ1-3): NAGVMQNPRHLVRRRGQEARLRCSPMKGHSHVYWYRQLPEEGLKFMVYLQKENIIDESGMPKERFSAEFPKEGPSILRIQQVVRGDSAAYFCASSPPGGTSGNTIYFGEGSWLTVV.

The V and J genes are TRBV7-8 and TRBJ2-7; the match to TRBD1 covers 8 bases. V dropped 7 bases and J dropped 6; count of bases not matched to a gene: 11. From germline, CDR1 is SGHVS and CDR2 FQNEAQ. CDR3 length: 14 amino acids. CDR3 nucleotides: TGTGCCAGCAACCAATACAGGGGGTACCGCGAGCAGTACTTC. It yields the protein CASNQYRGYREQYF.

The V and J genes are TRBV10-3 and TRBJ2-2; D possibly matches TRBD1 or TRBD2 (5 bases each). CDR3 length: 15 amino acids. Germline CDR1 ENHRY, CDR2 SYGVKD. V was trimmed by 3 bases and J by 4 bases, leaving 12 bases between them. CDR3 residues: CAISDGASGTGELFF. The CDR3 bases are TGTGCCATCAGTGACGGGGCCTCGGGCACCGGGGAGCTGTTTTTT.

V and J are TRBV11-2 and TRBJ2-7; TRBD1 matches at 9 bases. Looked up from germline, CDR1 is SGHAT and CDR2 is FQNNGV. V lost 5 bases to trimming and J lost 5 bases; unmatched junction nucleotides: 7. The CDR3 length is 14 residues. For the CDR3, the DNA is TGTGCCAGCAGCCCAGGGACAGGGTTACACGAGCAGTACTTC. Protein sequence: CASSPGTGLHEQYF.

The chain combines TRBV10-1 with TRBJ2-7, with D tentatively TRBD1 (5 bases). CDR3 length: 14 residues. Trimming cost V 7 bases and J 0 bases, with 13 bases left between them. The germline gives CDR1 WNHNN, CDR2 SYGVQD (reference sequence). The CDR3 loop is CASTKNTGSYEQYF. CDR3 in DNA: TGCGCCAGCACTAAGAACACAGGCTCCTACGAGCAGTACTTC.

This chain connects TRBV2 to TRBJ2-1; D is uncertain. Germline loops: CDR1 SNHLY, CDR2 FYNNEI. This CDR3 has 12 residues. The CDR3 region is CGSRGSYNEQFF. The CDR3, as DNA: TGTGGCTCGCGAGGCTCCTACAATGAGCAGTTCTTC.

This CDR3 reads CASSPRTGVYNEQFF. The CDR3 coding sequence is TGTGCCAGTAGTCCACGGACAGGGGTCTACAATGAGCAGTTCTTC. The V call is TRBV19, the J call TRBJ2-1; the match to TRBD1 covers 9 bases. The ends lost 5 bases at V and 3 bases at J; junction bases unmatched: 5. CDR3 length: 15 residues. Per germline, CDR1 LNHDA and CDR2 SQIVND (reference sequence).

This clone was observed once. This rearrangement joins TRBV12-3 or TRBV12-4 to TRBJ1-1; no definite D call. The CDR3 spans 12 residues. Trimming cost V 5 bases and J 7 bases, with 11 bases left between them. This CDR3 is CASSPGSFEAFF. CDR3 DNA sequence: TGTGCCAGCAGTCCAGGTTCCTTTGAAGCTTTCTTT.

This clone was detected only once. The J gene is TRBJ1-1, the V gene TRBV19, with TRBD1 identical over 7 bases. With V trimmed by 4 bases and J by 0 bases, 5 bases remained unmatched. In germline, CDR1 is LNHDA, CDR2 SQIVND (reference sequence). The CDR3 runs to 15 residues. CDR3 region: CASSTSDRMNTEAFF. The DNA for the CDR3 is TGTGCCAGTAGTACCTCGGACAGGATGAACACTGAAGCTTTCTTT.

The rearrangement uses TRBV27 and TRBJ2-1; 8 bases agree with TRBD1. Germline CDR1 MNHEY, CDR2 SMNVEV (reference sequence). The CDR3 consists of 15 residues. The ends lost 5 bases at V and 4 bases at J; junction bases unmatched: 7. Here the CDR3 DNA reads TGTGCCAGCAGTCCTCCGGGACAGGTTTACAATGAGCAGTTCTTC. Its translation: CASSPPGQVYNEQFF.

The chain combines TRBV10-3 with TRBJ1-1; D ambiguous. The CDR3 has 13 amino acids. Germline lookup yields CDR1 ENHRY and CDR2 SYGVKD. Trimming left V 7 bases short and J 3 bases short, with 12 bases between. CDR3 amino acids: CAINGGRYTEAFF. CDR3 in DNA: TGTGCCATCAACGGAGGGCGCTACACTGAAGCTTTCTTT.

The gene calls are TRBV3-1 (or the pseudogene TRBV3-2) and TRBJ1-5; 7 positions agree with TRBD1. This CDR3 is 15 amino acids long. Losses at the gene ends were 5 bases for V and 3 bases for J; bases not matched to a gene: 7. Germline lookup yields CDR1 LGHDT and CDR2 YNNKEL (reference sequence). In DNA, the CDR3 is TGTGCCAGCAGCTCCCGACAGGGCCCCAATCAGCCCCAGCATTTT. The encoded protein is CASSSRQGPNQPQHF.

The rearrangement uses TRBV27 and TRBJ1-5; no clear D. The germline V gene encodes CDR1 MNHEY and CDR2 SMNVEV (reference sequence). V was trimmed by 8 bases and J by 5 bases, leaving 16 bases between them. The CDR3 totals 14 residues. DNA of the CDR3: TGTGCCAGCGGACCTATTGTCAGTTATCAGCCCCAGCATTTT. It yields the protein CASGPIVSYQPQHF.

The chain combines TRBV5-1 with TRBJ1-6; possible D gene TRBD1, 6 bases. In germline, CDR1 is SGHRS, CDR2 YFSETQ. The CDR3 has 16 residues. V was pared by 0 bases and J by 7 bases, with 14 bases between. The DNA of the CDR3 is TGCGCCAGCAGCTTGGCAGGGGACTCTAGCAATTCACCCCTCCACTTT. It encodes CASSLAGDSSNSPLHF.

The chain couples TRBV27 to TRBJ2-2; TRBD1 aligns across 9 bases. The CDR3 runs 14 residues. V lost 6 bases and J lost 3; bases outside the gene matches: 2. Germline V CDR1 and CDR2: MNHEY, SMNVEV (reference sequence). The CDR3 loop reads CASSRTGDTGELFF. The DNA for the CDR3 is TGTGCCAGCAGCCGGACAGGGGACACCGGGGAGCTGTTTTTT.

The genes are TRBV5-6 and TRBJ1-2, with D perhaps matching TRBD1 (5 bases). Trimming shortened V by 2 bases and J by 4 bases, and 12 bases separated the two germline ends. CDR1 is SGHDT and CDR2 is YYEEEE in the germline V gene. CDR3 size: 14 residues. CDR3 in DNA: TGTGCCAGCAGCTTCGGTGGACAAATCTATGGCTACACCTTC. This codes for CASSFGGQIYGYTF.

This chain links TRBV4-1 with TRBJ1-2; D is unresolved. Trimming removed 3 bases at V and 8 bases at J, with 19 bases between. CDR1 and CDR2 (germline): MGHRA, YSYEKL. There are 15 residues in the CDR3. The CDR3 nucleotides are TGCGCCAGCAGCCAGGGTCTGCAGGAGATCATGGGCTACACCTTC. It encodes CASSQGLQEIMGYTF.